Listed below are T cell receptor beta chains from one sample, sequenced in a study of vaccination effects on CD4 cells after COVID-19. The antigens these receptors bind are not known. Assay: immunoSEQ multiplex PCR; the TCRdb copy retains only in-frame clones and omits some. Altogether tens of thousands of clones are present, 74% being singletons, with the ten largest covering 15%. Sequencing was performed on CD4+ T cells from PBMCs cultured without peptide, taken after COVID-19 vaccination. All receptors derive from a human donor who received a COVID-19 vaccine. Each CDR3 is given with its conserved first and last residue. Fields, in order: V gene, D gene, CDR3 length, clone size, J gene, CDR3 DNA, CDR3 protein. The D gene is left open where the match is weak. Size is omitted from some rows. Given values are once, few, many or a class for expanded clones.

>TRBV19|-|14|-|TRBJ1-4
TGTGCCAGTAGGGAGGCAGGGAATAATGAAAAACTGTTTTTT
CASREAGNNEKLFF
>TRBV30|-|12|-|TRBJ1-2
TGTGCCTGGGCGGACGGTAACTATGGCTACACCTTC
CAWADGNYGYTF
>TRBV2|-|18|-|TRBJ1-1
TGTGCCAGCACCTATTTCTGGGGGGGGGCCTCAAGGAACACTGAAGCTTTCTTT
CASTYFWGGASRNTEAFF
>TRBV7-9|-|14|-|TRBJ1-2
TGTGCCAGCAGCTCACCTACGGTGGTTTATGGCTACACCTTC
CASSSPTVVYGYTF
>TRBV19|TRBD2|14|-|TRBJ2-2
TGTGCCAGTCTTATAGCGGGAGGCACCGGGGAGCTGTTTTTT
CASLIAGGTGELFF
>TRBV11-1|-|14|-|TRBJ2-7
TGTGCCAGCAGCTTAGCATTAGGGAGCTACGAGCAGTACTTC
CASSLALGSYEQYF
>TRBV28|TRBD2|15|few|TRBJ2-7
TGTGCCAGCAGTTTAGGGCTAGCGGGGGTCTACGAGCAGTACTTC
CASSLGLAGVYEQYF
>TRBV3-1/TRBV3-2|-|14|-|TRBJ1-2
TGTGCCAGCAGCCAAGTGAAGGGAGGCTATGGCTACACCTTC
CASSQVKGGYGYTF
>TRBV11-3|-|13|-|TRBJ2-2
TGTGCCAGCAGCTCGGGTCCCGCCGGGGAGCTGTTTTTT
CASSSGPAGELFF
>TRBV6-5|-|14|few|TRBJ2-2
TGTGCCAGCAGTTACTCGTTGGGATCCGGGGAGCTGTTTTTT
CASSYSLGSGELFF
>TRBV29-1|TRBD1|13|-|TRBJ1-2
TGCAGCGTTGAACAGGGGGAAAAGTATGGCTACACCTTC
CSVEQGEKYGYTF
>TRBV30|-|14|-|TRBJ1-2
TGTGCCTGGAGCGTCGGCGGAGCTAACTATGGCTACACCTTC
CAWSVGGANYGYTF
>TRBV10-3|-|14|few|TRBJ2-3
TGTGCCATCAGGCCGGGCCAACCGGCGGATACGCAGTATTTT
CAIRPGQPADTQYF
>TRBV5-1|-|13|few|TRBJ1-2
TGCGCCAGCAGCCGGGGACAACGGGAAGGCTACACCTTC
CASSRGQREGYTF
>TRBV19|-|15|-|TRBJ1-5
TGTGCCAGTAGTATCCGGGCGGGGGACAATCAGCCCCAGCATTTT
CASSIRAGDNQPQHF
>TRBV6-5|-|15|-|TRBJ1-2
TGTGCCAGCAGCCGCTCCGGGGGGAGTAACTATGGCTACACCTTC
CASSRSGGSNYGYTF
>TRBV5-5|TRBD1|16|-|TRBJ2-3
TGTGCCAGCAGCTTGCGCCTTGGACAGGGAATGGATACGCAGTATTTT
CASSLRLGQGMDTQYF
>TRBV10-3|TRBD2|17|-|TRBJ2-3
TGTGCCATCACCCCGGGACTAGCGGGGGGGAGCACAGATACGCAGTATTTT
CAITPGLAGGSTDTQYF
>TRBV14|-|13|-|TRBJ2-4
TGTGCCAGCAGCCAAGAACAGAAAAACATTCAGTACTTC
CASSQEQKNIQYF
>TRBV19|TRBD1|14|-|TRBJ1-1
TGTGCCAGCCGAAACAGGGGAATGAACACTGAAGCTTTCTTT
CASRNRGMNTEAFF
>TRBV19|-|16|-|TRBJ1-3
TGTGCCAGTAGTATGGGGACTCAGCGCTCTGGAAACACCATATATTTT
CASSMGTQRSGNTIYF
>TRBV3-1/TRBV3-2|TRBD1|15|-|TRBJ2-7
TGTGCCAGCAGCCAGGCCTCCGGGACAGCCTACGAGCAGTACTTC
CASSQASGTAYEQYF
>TRBV3-1/TRBV3-2|-|15|-|TRBJ1-2
TGTGCCAGCAGCCAAGATTTCACCCCAGGATGGGGCTACACCTTC
CASSQDFTPGWGYTF
>TRBV19|-|16|-|TRBJ1-5
TGTGCCAGTAGTATAGGGCGTAGGGTATCCAATCAGCCCCAGCATTTT
CASSIGRRVSNQPQHF
>TRBV2|-|14|-|TRBJ2-3
TGTGCCAGCAGTGAAGCTATTAGCGGAGATACGCAGTATTTT
CASSEAISGDTQYF
>TRBV15|TRBD2|12|-|TRBJ2-5
TGTGCCACCAGCCGAGCGGGGGAGACCCAGTACTTC
CATSRAGETQYF
>TRBV12-3/TRBV12-4|TRBD1|13|few|TRBJ2-3
TGTGCCAGCCTCCGGGACAGGACAGATACGCAGTATTTT
CASLRDRTDTQYF
>TRBV9|TRBD2|17|few|TRBJ2-1
TGTGCCAGCAGCGTCCGGAGAGAGACTAGCGGGTACAATGAGCAGTTCTTC
CASSVRRETSGYNEQFF
>TRBV7-9|-|16|few|TRBJ1-1
TGTGCCAGCAGCATAGACCCGGCCAGGGTAGGAACTGAAGCTTTCTTT
CASSIDPARVGTEAFF